This TCR beta chain was profiled in a study of control samples from healthy donors and cancer patients. CDR3 length: 13 residues. Germline V gives CDR1 MRHNA, CDR2 SNTAGT. V lost 6 bases and J lost 0, with 5 bases in between. The method was immunoSEQ multiplex PCR; TCRdb's version includes in-frame clones alone and lacks a portion of them. In the table there are 150,000 to 200,000 clones, 90% to 95% of which are singletons. This clone was observed a handful of times. The TCR was taken from a woman aged 30 to 39 in good health. This chain uses TRBV6-4 with TRBJ2-2; D remains ambiguous. Input material: blood. The CDR3 DNA sequence: TGTGCCAGCAGCCAGTCGAACACCGGGGAGCTGTTTTTT. Protein product: CASSQSNTGELFF.